One and the same sample provided the 28 T cell receptor beta chains below, sequenced in a study of cytomegalovirus exposure and HLA in healthy donors. Use of 60 Vbeta and 13 Jbeta primers characterized the PCR. The data were produced by immunoSEQ multiplex PCR, yet TCRdb's version contains in-frame clones alone and is incomplete. The sample lists roughly 120,000 clones, 70% occurring once. Specimen: PBMCs. All receptors derive from a man aged 25 to 40 in good health and CMV-seropositive.

CDR3 nucleotide sequence: TGTGCCAGCAGTTCACGCCTAGCGGGAGACGTATTCAGCACAGATACGCAGTATTTT. This codes for CASSSRLAGDVFSTDTQYF. The chain employs TRBV28 and TRBJ2-3, with 10 bases that match TRBD2. This CDR3 comprises 19 residues. The trim removed 4 bases at V and 0 bases at J, leaving 13 bases unmatched. Germline CDR1 reads MDHEN; CDR2 reads SYDVKM.

V gene TRBV7-3 combines with J gene TRBJ2-5; TRBD2 is a possible D gene (6 bases). Germline V gene data show CDR1 as SGHTA and CDR2 as FQGTGA. The CDR3 has 14 residues. V lost 4 bases to trimming and J lost 5 bases, with 14 bases between them. In DNA form, the CDR3 reads TGTGCCAGCAGCTCGATAGGGGCGGGGGAGACCCAGTACTTC. Translating gives CASSSIGAGETQYF.

The count of this clone is one. This chain links TRBV21-1 with TRBJ2-1; TRBD1, the D gene given by the table, was not confirmed from the DNA. TRBV21-1 is a pseudogene locus. This CDR3 is 18 amino acids long. The CDR3 is CASSKGGSGQGSYNEQFF. CDR3 bases: TGTGCCAGCAGCAAAGGCGGGTCGGGACAGGGCTCCTACAATGAGCAGTTCTTC.

The V call is TRBV7-8, the J call TRBJ2-7; 9 nucleotides agree with TRBD1. Germline CDR1 SGHVS, CDR2 FQNEAQ. V lost 5 bases to trimming and J lost 6 bases; unmatched junction nucleotides: 5. This CDR3 spans 13 amino acids. The CDR3 protein is CASSPRGQGEQYV. CDR3 nucleotide sequence: TGTGCCAGCAGCCCGCGGGGACAGGGCGAGCAGTACGTC.

Notes on this clone: This sample also contains other DNA sequences that code for the same CDR3. This chain joins TRBV30 and TRBJ1-2; possibly TRBD1 for D (5 bases). The germline V and J ends were trimmed by 5 bases and 7 bases, with 8 bases remaining between them. Germline CDR1 GTSNPN, CDR2 SVGIG (reference sequence). The CDR3 is 10 residues long. CDR3 coding DNA: TGTGCCTGGCGGAGGGGTGGCTACACCTTC. Residues: CAWRRGGYTF.

The chain carries TRBV28 and TRBJ2-5, with 7 bases aligning to TRBD2. The V segment lost 6 bases and the J segment 4 bases; nucleotides outside the gene matches: 14. CDR1 MDHEN and CDR2 SYDVKM come from the germline V gene. The CDR3 has 16 residues. The CDR3 sequence is CASSSAAGEVGETQYF. In DNA, the CDR3 is TGTGCCAGCAGCTCCGCGGCGGGAGAAGTAGGAGAGACCCAGTACTTC.

This clone turned up a few times. The chain employs TRBV6-4 and TRBJ2-1; 11 bases map to TRBD2. The germline V gene has CDR1 MRHNA and CDR2 SNTAGT. CDR3 length equals 15 residues. Trimming took 5 bases from V and 8 from J; bases not matched to a gene: 8. CDR3 in amino acids: CASSLAGGGRDEQFF. CDR3 DNA sequence: TGTGCCAGCAGTTTAGCGGGGGGGGGCCGCGATGAGCAGTTCTTC.

The chain links TRBV7-2 to TRBJ2-5, with D unclear. V gave up 4 bases and J gave up 3 bases, with 9 bases separating them. Germline CDR1 is SGHTA and CDR2 is FQGNSA. The CDR3 extends over 13 amino acids. CDR3 loop: CASSSPQEETQYF. The CDR3 DNA sequence: TGTGCCAGCAGCTCTCCGCAGGAAGAGACCCAGTACTTC.

The chain recombines TRBV29-1 with TRBJ1-3; 8 bases fit TRBD1. The J call may not be correct, given that the DNA end is closer to TRBJ2-2. CDR1 and CDR2 (germline): SQVTM, ANQGSEA. This CDR3 region has 14 residues. CDR3 residues: CSGSRGQNTGELFF. For the CDR3, the DNA is TGCAGCGGCAGCAGGGGGCAGAACACCGGGGAGCTGTTTTTT.

This rearrangement joins TRBV5-1 to TRBJ1-1; weak D call: TRBD1 (6 bases). V was shortened by 0 bases and J by 2 bases, with 14 bases between the two germline ends. Germline values: CDR1 SGHRS, CDR2 YFSETQ. This CDR3 spans 16 amino acids. DNA of the CDR3: TGCGCCAGCAGCTTGGTATCAGGACAGTCTAACACTGAAGCTTTCTTT. This sequence encodes CASSLVSGQSNTEAFF.

The V and J genes are TRBV7-2 and TRBJ1-3; D might be TRBD1 (5 bases). The germline V gene has CDR1 SGHTA and CDR2 FQGNSA. The V gene lost 0 bases and the J gene lost 0 bases, with 12 bases spanning the gap. CDR3 length: 17 amino acids. CDR3 DNA: TGTGCCAGCAGCTTAGCGAGAGCCGGGGGCTCTGGAAACACCATATATTTT. It yields the protein CASSLARAGGSGNTIYF.

This rearrangement joins TRBV28 to TRBJ2-3, with TRBD2 matching over 8 bases. The CDR3 has 17 amino acids. Trimming cost V 3 bases and J 6 bases; bases outside gene matches: 14. CDR1 is MDHEN, CDR2 SYDVKM, per germline. The CDR3 here is CASSFPSSGPFADTQYF. The DNA for the CDR3 is TGTGCCAGCAGTTTCCCCTCTAGCGGGCCCTTCGCCGATACGCAGTATTTT.

This sequence joins TRBV7-2 and TRBJ2-1; tentatively, D is TRBD1 (6 bases). Trimming pared 1 base from V and 14 bases from J, leaving 12 bases between. This CDR3 is built from 12 residues. CDR1 and CDR2 (germline): SGHTA, FQGNSA. CDR3 DNA: TGTGCCAGCAGCTTAGGACCGAGACAGGAGTTCTTC. It translates to CASSLGPRQEFF.

Comments on this clone: The same CDR3 arises from other DNA sequences in this sample as well. The chain links TRBV7-8 to TRBJ2-1; D is undetermined. The CDR3 is 15 amino acids. Germline values: CDR1 SGHVS, CDR2 FQNEAQ. V dropped 3 bases and J dropped 7 bases, with 16 bases sitting between them. CDR3 protein: CASSFIVGSPNEQFF. For the CDR3, the DNA is TGTGCCAGCAGCTTTATCGTTGGCTCACCGAATGAGCAGTTCTTC.

The rearrangement links TRBV2 to TRBJ2-5, with TRBD2 matching 11 bases. Germline V CDR1 and CDR2: SNHLY, FYNNEI. The ends lost 10 bases at V and 1 base at J; junction bases unmatched: 5. This CDR3 has 14 amino acids. CDR3 amino acids: CATRLAGFQETQYF. CDR3 nucleotides: TGTGCCACCAGACTAGCGGGGTTCCAAGAGACCCAGTACTTC.

The J gene is TRBJ2-3, the V gene TRBV5-1, with 14 positions matching TRBD2. This CDR3 spans 18 amino acids. J gave up 0 bases and V 0 bases, and 3 bases lay outside the gene matches. CDR1 is SGHRS, CDR2 YFSETQ, per germline. CDR3 DNA sequence: TGCGCCAGCAGCTTGGAGGGACTAGCGGGGGTCAGCACAGATACGCAGTATTTT. It encodes CASSLEGLAGVSTDTQYF. The full variable domain, with the rest looked up from reference TRBV5-1 and TRBJ2-3, is KAGVTQTPRYLIKTRGQQVTLSCSPISGHRSVSWYQQTPGQGLQFLFEYFSETQRNKGNFPGRFSGRQFSNSRSEMNVSTLELGDSALYLCASSLEGLAGVSTDTQYFGPGTRLTVL.

The chain employs TRBV28 and TRBJ2-3, with 10 bases identical to TRBD2. The junction had 11 bases not matched to a gene; V was cut back by 6 bases and J by 2 bases. CDR1 and CDR2 from the germline V gene are MDHEN and SYDVKM. This CDR3 comprises 17 residues. CDR3 coding DNA: TGTGCCAGCAGCCCGGGGAAACTAGCGGGATACACAGATACGCAGTATTTT. Translated: CASSPGKLAGYTDTQYF.

This clone showed up just once. The chain recombines TRBV6-1 with TRBJ2-3, with TRBD2 identical over 10 bases. Germline V lookup: CDR1 MNHNS, CDR2 SASEGT. V was clipped by 2 bases and J by 0 bases; unmatched bases: 8. CDR3 length: 18 residues. CDR3 nucleotides: TGTGCCAGCAGTGAATCGAGCGGGGGGGTTGGAAGCACAGATACGCAGTATTTT. As protein: CASSESSGGVGSTDTQYF.

This chain joins TRBV9 and TRBJ1-2, with TRBD1 matching 7 bases. This CDR3 comprises 15 residues. The J segment lost 2 bases and the V segment lost 3 bases, leaving 7 bases of the junction unmatched. Germline CDR1 reads SGDLS; CDR2 reads YYNGEE. CDR3 region: CASSAPDRENYGYTF. The CDR3 DNA follows: TGTGCCAGCAGCGCCCCCGACAGGGAAAACTATGGCTACACCTTC.

The sample holds one count of this clone. The CDR3 bases are TGTGCCAGCAGCGTAGACGGCCTAGTCAACACTGAAGCTTTCTTT. This translates into CASSVDGLVNTEAFF. V gene TRBV9 combines with J gene TRBJ1-1; D gene unclear. This CDR3 comprises 15 residues. The germline CDR1 and CDR2 sequences are SGDLS and YYNGEE. V was cut by 0 bases and J by 2 bases, with 11 bases left in between. Full variable domain (remainder filled in from reference TRBV9 and TRBJ1-1): DSGVTQTPKHLITATGQRVTLRCSPRSGDLSVYWYQQSLDQGLQFLIQYYNGEERAKGNILERFSAQQFPDLHSELNLSSLELGDSALYFCASSVDGLVNTEAFFGQGTRLTVV.

The CDR3 region is CASSVEDKWVVGSGVAQYF. CDR3 DNA: TGTGCCAGCAGCGTAGAAGATAAATGGGTTGTGGGCTCCGGGGTGGCCCAGTACTTC. The rearrangement links TRBV9 to TRBJ2-5; weak D call: TRBD2 (5 bases). Trimming removed 0 bases at V and 9 bases at J, with 30 bases between. The CDR3 sequence is 19 residues long. Looked up from germline, CDR1 is SGDLS and CDR2 is YYNGEE.

The J gene is TRBJ2-7, the V gene TRBV4-1, with D unclear. CDR1 and CDR2 (germline): MGHRA, YSYEKL. The CDR3 has 17 residues. V dropped 0 bases and J dropped 2 bases, with 17 bases sitting between them. For the CDR3, the DNA is TGCGCCAGCAGCCAAGATCGTAGGCGCGGCACCCCCTACGAGCAGTACTTC. It is translated as CASSQDRRRGTPYEQYF.

The chain carries TRBV7-6 and TRBJ1-2; D is perhaps TRBD1 (5 bases). V lost 4 bases, J lost 5 bases, and 17 bases lay in between. CDR1 is SGHVS, CDR2 FNYEAQ, per germline. The CDR3 has 15 residues. The CDR3 DNA reads TGTGCCAGCAGCTCTCTACCGGGGGGTAGTTATGGCTACACCTTC. Protein product: CASSSLPGGSYGYTF.

The chain combines TRBV5-6 with TRBJ2-3, with TRBD2 matching 13 bases. J lost 4 bases, V lost 4 bases, and 3 bases had no gene match. There are 15 residues in the CDR3. Germline V CDR1 and CDR2: SGHDT, YYEEEE. The CDR3, as DNA: TGTGCCAGCAGCACTAGCGGGGGGGCCCCAGATACGCAGTATTTT. Its translation: CASSTSGGAPDTQYF.

The chain links TRBV29-1 to TRBJ2-7, with 9 bases matching TRBD1. Germline V gives CDR1 SQVTM, CDR2 ANQGSEA. CDR3 length: 14 amino acids. V dropped 4 bases and J dropped 4; count of bases not matched to a gene: 8. CDR3 region: CSVGPRTGDYEQYF. CDR3 bases: TGCAGCGTTGGGCCCCGGACAGGGGATTACGAGCAGTACTTC.

The chain combines TRBV5-4 with TRBJ1-3; 8 bases map to TRBD1. After removal of 4 bases from V and 0 bases from J, the junction contained 6 bases not matched to a gene. From germline, CDR1 is SGHNT and CDR2 YYREEE (reference sequence). The CDR3 is 16 residues long. This chain's CDR3 is CASSTGQGTSGNTIYF. CDR3 nucleotides: TGTGCCAGCAGCACCGGACAGGGTACCTCTGGAAACACCATATATTTT.

The chain is built from TRBV29-1 and TRBJ1-1; weak D call: TRBD1 (5 bases). CDR1 and CDR2 (germline): SQVTM, ANQGSEA. The CDR3 covers 13 residues. Between the trimmed V and J ends, which lost 6 bases and 4 bases, there was a span of 15 bases. The CDR3 spells CSVQGTVGTEAFF. The DNA of the CDR3 is TGCAGCGTGCAAGGGACTGTCGGCACTGAAGCTTTCTTT.

This clone was seen more than once but under ten times. The chain recombines TRBV7-2 with TRBJ2-2, with 8 nucleotides matching TRBD1. CDR3 length: 14 residues. Trimming at V came to 6 bases and at J to 5 bases, leaving 5 bases not matched to a gene. CDR1 and CDR2 (germline): SGHTA, FQGNSA. In DNA, the CDR3 is TGTGCCAGCAGACCCACAGGGGGGACCGGGGAGCTGTTTTTT. As protein: CASRPTGGTGELFF.